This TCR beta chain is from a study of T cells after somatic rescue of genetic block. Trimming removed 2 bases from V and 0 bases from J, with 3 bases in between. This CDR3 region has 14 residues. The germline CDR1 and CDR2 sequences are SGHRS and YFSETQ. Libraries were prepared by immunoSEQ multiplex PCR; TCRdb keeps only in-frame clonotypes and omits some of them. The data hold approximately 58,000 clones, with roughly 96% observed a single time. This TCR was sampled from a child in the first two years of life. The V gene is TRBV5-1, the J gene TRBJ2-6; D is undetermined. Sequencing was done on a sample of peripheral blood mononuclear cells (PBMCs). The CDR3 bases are TGCGCCAGCAGCTTCGGCTCTGGGGCCAACGTCCTGACTTTC. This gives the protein CASSFGSGANVLTF.